These T cell receptor beta chains were read from a single sample in a study of blood T cell repertoires in COVID-19. The method was immunoSEQ multiplex PCR; TCRdb's version includes in-frame clones alone and lacks a portion of them. The table has more than 95,000 clones, around 85% seen once. The material sequenced was peripheral blood. These receptors were obtained from a man in his thirties or forties with COVID-19, enrolled during active disease. Each CDR3 is given with its conserved first and last residue. The D gene is left open where the match is weak. A row's size may be missing; if present it is once, few, many or a size class.

TRBJ1-6 | TRBD1 | - | TRBV28 | TGTGCCAGCACCCCGGGACAGGTTAATTCACCCCTCCACTTT | CASTPGQVNSPLHF
TRBJ2-2 | TRBD2 | few | TRBV11-2 | TGTGCCAGCAGTCCCCAGGATAGCGGGGGCGGGACCGGGGAGCTGTTTTTT | CASSPQDSGGGTGELFF
TRBJ1-1 | - | - | TRBV7-2 | TGTGCCAGCAGCGCTAACTTTTACACTGAAGCTTTCTTT | CASSANFYTEAFF
TRBJ2-3 | - | few | TRBV6-1 | TGTGCCAGCAGTGCCGGACCCATCCGTCTGGAGGCCCATTTATCAGATACGCAGTATTTT | CASSAGPIRLEAHLSDTQYF
TRBJ1-1 | - | - | TRBV29-1 | TGCAGCGTTGTAGTACCCGAAGCTTTCTTT | CSVVVPEAFF
TRBJ1-2 | - | - | TRBV10-2 | TGCGCCAGCAGTGAAGGGGCCTACTCAAGCTATGGCTACACCTTC | CASSEGAYSSYGYTF
TRBJ1-5 | - | once | TRBV15 | TGTGCCACCAGCAGAGATAGTGGGGCAGGGTTTAGCAATCAGCCCCAGCATTTT | CATSRDSGAGFSNQPQHF
TRBJ2-2 | TRBD2 | - | TRBV5-4 | TGTGCCAGCAGCCTACTAGCGGGTGGGGTAGCCGGGGAGCTGTTTTTT | CASSLLAGGVAGELFF
TRBJ2-1 | TRBD2 | - | TRBV7-9 | TGTGCCAGCAGCCCCCGGGGAGGGAAGTACAATGAGCAGTTCTTC | CASSPRGGKYNEQFF
TRBJ1-6 | TRBD1 | - | TRBV2 | TGTGCCAGCAGTCAAGAGGGGACAGGGGTCTCACCCCTCCACTTT | CASSQEGTGVSPLHF
TRBJ2-6 | TRBD1 | - | TRBV7-8 | TGTGCCAGCAGTCAAAGAGGACAGGGTTTAGGTGGGGCCAACGTCCTGACTTTC | CASSQRGQGLGGANVLTF
TRBJ2-4 | TRBD1 | - | TRBV9 | TGTGCCAGCAGCGTAGGAGGGGACAGGGGCAACATTCAGTACTTC | CASSVGGDRGNIQYF
TRBJ1-3 | - | - | TRBV19 | TGTGCCAGTAGTAGCTTCAGGTTCCCTGGAAACACCATATATTTT | CASSSFRFPGNTIYF
TRBJ2-1 | TRBD2 | - | TRBV5-1 | TGCGCCAGCAGCCGACGGACTAGCGGAGGAAACAATGAGCAGTTCTTC | CASSRRTSGGNNEQFF
TRBJ1-1 | - | - | TRBV30 | TGTGCCTGGAGTGTCCGTAACACTGAAGCTTTCTTT | CAWSVRNTEAFF
TRBJ2-1 | TRBD2 | - | TRBV10-3 | TGTGCCATCAGACTTAGCGGGAGCGAAGGGCATGAGCAGTTCTTC | CAIRLSGSEGHEQFF
TRBJ2-1 | - | - | TRBV11-3 | TGTGCCAGCAGCTTACGGCGTTGGGTCGCGGAGAATGAGCAGTTCTTC | CASSLRRWVAENEQFF
TRBJ1-1 | - | - | TRBV30 | TGTGCCGGGGGCGGCAGGATCTTTGAAGCTTTCTTT | CAGGGRIFEAFF
TRBJ2-1 | TRBD2 | - | TRBV5-1 | TGCGCCAGCAGCACAATTAGACCGGGGGGGCATGAGCAGTTCTTC | CASSTIRPGGHEQFF
TRBJ2-1 | TRBD1 | few | TRBV18 | TGTGCCAGCTCACTCCGGGACAGGGGTTACAATGAGCAGTTCTTC | CASSLRDRGYNEQFF
TRBJ2-2 | TRBD2 | - | TRBV3-1/TRBV3-2 | TGTGCCAGCAGCCATTCTAGCGGGGTATACACCGGGGAGCTGTTTTTT | CASSHSSGVYTGELFF
TRBJ1-4 | - | - | TRBV5-5 | TGTGCCAGCAGCTTGAAGGCAGGGGACAATGAAAAACTGTTTTTT | CASSLKAGDNEKLFF
TRBJ1-1 | - | few | TRBV9 | TGTGCCAGCAGCGTAGAGGAACCTGTCGGGACTCTAAATCTTGAAGCTTTCTTT | CASSVEEPVGTLNLEAFF
TRBJ2-1 | - | - | TRBV5-4 | TGTGCCAGCAGCTTGGGGACAGTTCAGAGCTCCTACAATGAGCAGTTCTTC | CASSLGTVQSSYNEQFF
TRBJ2-3 | - | - | TRBV28 | TGTGCCAGCAGTCCCGGCGGCCGCACAGATACGCAGTATTTT | CASSPGGRTDTQYF
TRBJ2-6 | - | - | TRBV5-4 | TGTGCCAGCAGCTTGGGGAGCTCTGGGGCCAACGTCCTGACTTTC | CASSLGSSGANVLTF
TRBJ2-3 | - | - | TRBV7-8 | TGTGCCAGCAGCCCCAGGGTGTATACGCAGTATTTT | CASSPRVYTQYF
TRBJ1-2 | - | - | TRBV6-1 | TGTGCCAGCAGTGAAGTGAGCTATGGCTACACCTTC | CASSEVSYGYTF
TRBJ2-1 | TRBD1 | - | TRBV30 | TGTGCCTGGTACATGGGACAGGGCTCCTACAATGAGCAGTTCTTC | CAWYMGQGSYNEQFF
TRBJ2-5 | - | - | TRBV27 | TGTGCCAGCAGGCTAAGCAGACTCCAAGAGACCCAGTACTTC | CASRLSRLQETQYF